These 8 T cell receptor beta chains came from one sample sequenced in a study of blood T cell repertoires in COVID-19. Clones were sequenced by immunoSEQ multiplex PCR, and TCRdb holds only the in-frame ones, with some missing. Of 2,500 to 4,000 clones listed, approximately 90% are singletons. Sequencing was carried out using peripheral blood. The receptors stem from a human donor with active COVID-19. The donor label of this sample is uncertain.

The V call is TRBV19, the J call TRBJ2-3; D is possibly TRBD1 (5 bases). V lost 5 bases and J lost 2, with 8 bases in between. This CDR3 has 13 residues. Germline V CDR1 and CDR2: LNHDA, SQIVND (reference sequence). DNA of the CDR3: TGTGCCAGTAGTGGCAGGGTCACAGATACGCAGTATTTT. Its protein is CASSGRVTDTQYF.

This CDR3 is CASSFGTGVNSPLHF. In nucleotides, the CDR3 is TGTGCCAGCAGCTTCGGGACAGGGGTTAATTCACCCCTCCACTTT. V is TRBV7-2 and J is TRBJ1-6, with 10 bases aligning to TRBD1. Trimming took 3 bases from V and 6 from J; bases not matched to a gene: 2. CDR1 and CDR2 (germline): SGHTA, FQGNSA. There are 15 residues in the CDR3.

This clone was recorded once. V is TRBV12-3 or TRBV12-4 and J is TRBJ2-7; 9 bases agree with TRBD1. This CDR3 has 13 residues. With V trimmed by 5 bases and J by 7 bases, 6 bases remained unmatched. CDR3 coding DNA: TGTGCCAGCAGTCTCACGACAGGGGGTGAGCAGTACTTC. Translated: CASSLTTGGEQYF.

V and J are TRBV30 and TRBJ2-1; 16 bases fit TRBD2. After removal of 3 bases from V and 0 bases from J, the junction contained 8 bases not matched to a gene. This CDR3 has 19 residues. Germline V gene sequence: CDR1 GTSNPN, CDR2 SVGIG (reference sequence). CDR3 sequence (DNA): TGTGCCTGGAGCGGGACTAGCGGGAGGGTCCTGAGCTCCTACAATGAGCAGTTCTTC. Its protein is CAWSGTSGRVLSSYNEQFF.

DNA of the CDR3: TGTGCCAGCAGCCCCTGGGGGCGGGAGAACAATGAGCAGTTCTTC. This translates into CASSPWGRENNEQFF. The chain is built from TRBV5-6 and TRBJ2-1, with D maybe TRBD2 (7 bases). V was shortened by 4 bases and J by 5 bases, with 16 bases between the two germline ends. Germline assignment: CDR1 SGHDT and CDR2 YYEEEE. The CDR3 extends over 15 amino acids. The whole variable domain, remainder taken from reference TRBV5-6 and TRBJ2-1, is DAGVTQSPTHLIKTRGQQVTLRCSPKSGHDTVSWYQQALGQGPQFIFQYYEEEERQRGNFPDRFSGHQFPNYSSELNVNALLLGDSALYLCASSPWGRENNEQFFGPGTRLTVL.

V usage is TRBV6-2 or TRBV6-3 and J usage is TRBJ2-3, with D possibly TRBD2 on 6 matching bases. CDR3 size: 16 residues. Germline V CDR1 and CDR2: MNHEY, SVGEGT. V lost 4 bases to trimming and J lost 2 bases, with 16 bases between them. The CDR3 DNA reads as TGTGCCAGCAGTTTCTCCGGGACTCCCTCCACAGATACGCAGTATTTT. It specifies CASSFSGTPSTDTQYF.

The chain joins TRBV27 to TRBJ2-1, with 10 bases matching TRBD2. The V segment lost 6 bases and the J segment 2 bases; nucleotides outside the gene matches: 4. The CDR3 is made up of 15 amino acids. In germline, CDR1 is MNHEY, CDR2 SMNVEV (reference sequence). CDR3 bases: TGTGCCAGCAGCGCTAGCGGGGGCGCCTACAATGAGCAGTTCTTC. It is translated as CASSASGGAYNEQFF.

This clone came up once. The J gene is TRBJ2-3, the V gene TRBV7-9; 13 nucleotides line up with TRBD2. Germline lookup yields CDR1 SEHNR and CDR2 FQNEAQ (reference sequence). V lost 5 bases, J lost 2 bases, and 10 bases stayed unmatched. The CDR3 runs 18 residues. The CDR3 DNA reads as TGTGCCAGCAGCCTACTAGCGGGAGGGCTTGGGCACACAGATACGCAGTATTTT. This gives the protein CASSLLAGGLGHTDTQYF.